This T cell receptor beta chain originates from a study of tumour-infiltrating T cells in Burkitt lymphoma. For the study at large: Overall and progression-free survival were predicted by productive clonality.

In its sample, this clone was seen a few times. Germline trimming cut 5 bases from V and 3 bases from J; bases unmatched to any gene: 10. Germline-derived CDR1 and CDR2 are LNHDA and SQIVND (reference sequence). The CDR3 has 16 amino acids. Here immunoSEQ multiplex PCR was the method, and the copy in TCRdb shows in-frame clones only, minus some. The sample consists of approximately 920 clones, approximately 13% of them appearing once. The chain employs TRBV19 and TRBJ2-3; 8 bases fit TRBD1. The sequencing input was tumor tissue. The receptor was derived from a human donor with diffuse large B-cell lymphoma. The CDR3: CASSPDRGLGTDTQYF. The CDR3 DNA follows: TGTGCCAGTAGTCCAGACAGGGGTTTGGGAACAGATACGCAGTATTTT. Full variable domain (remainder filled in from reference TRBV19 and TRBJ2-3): DGGITQSPKYLFRKEGQNVTLSCEQNLNHDAMYWYRQDPGQGLRLIYYSQIVNDFQKGDIAEGYSVSREKKESFPLTVTSAQKNPTAFYLCASSPDRGLGTDTQYFGPGTRLTVL.